This TCR beta chain was identified in a study of T cell repertoires in aging, cancer and after chemotherapy. Amplification of TCR beta used genomic DNA extracted from peripheral blood. This clonotype was observed a few times. Rearranged V-D-J TRB sequences were amplified with a mixed TRB-A/B primer pool. TCRdb called the multiplex PCR reads again in MiXCR, with one record for every CDR3 protein. The profile shows about 8,700 distinct CDR3 sequences, 45% to 55% of them singletons. CDR1 and CDR2 from the germline V gene are GTSNPN and SVGIG (reference sequence). The V and J ends lost 2 bases and 5 bases, in that order; junction bases with no gene match: 11. The CDR3 totals 15 residues.

V and J are TRBV30 and TRBJ1-2; 7 bases are a match to TRBD1. The source is a human donor in good health. What was sequenced was blood. The CDR3 region has the DNA TGTGCCTGGAGTACCCGTGGACAGGCGGCTTATGGCTACACCTTC. Encoded protein: CAWSTRGQAAYGYTF. Based on the CDR3 plus reference TRBV30 and TRBJ1-2, the full variable domain is SQTIHQWPATLVQPVGSPLSLECTVEGTSNPNLYWYRQAAGRGLQLLFYSVGIGQISSEVPQNLSASRPQDRQFILSSKKLLLSDSGFYLCAWSTRGQAAYGYTFGSGTRLTVV.